These 27 T cell receptor beta chains came from one sample sequenced in a study of cytomegalovirus exposure and HLA in healthy donors. Primers: 60 Vbeta forward and 13 Jbeta reverse. The data were produced by immunoSEQ multiplex PCR, yet TCRdb's version contains in-frame clones alone and is incomplete. Here the sample spans some 150,000 clones, around 79% being singletons. Sample: PBMCs. These receptors all come from a man aged 40-55 years in good health and CMV-seronegative.

The gene calls are TRBV5-1 and TRBJ1-6; D gene uncertain. Germline values: CDR1 SGHRS, CDR2 YFSETQ. V gave up 1 base and J gave up 5 bases, with 16 bases separating them. The CDR3 has 17 amino acids. DNA of the CDR3: TGCGCCAGCAGCTTGATGTCCGGGGAGGCGAATAATTCACCCCTCCACTTT. Translated, it gives CASSLMSGEANNSPLHF.

The genes are TRBV9 and TRBJ2-1, with 9 bases identical to TRBD1. V shed 4 bases and J 8 bases; nucleotides not matched to a gene: 13. From germline, CDR1 is SGDLS and CDR2 YYNGEE. The CDR3 loop spans 16 amino acids. CDR3 bases: TGTGCCAGCAGCCCGAGCCGGGACAGGGCTTTCGATGAGCAGTTCTTC. Residues: CASSPSRDRAFDEQFF.

The chain links TRBV5-4 to TRBJ2-2; a possible D gene is TRBD1 (5 bases). Trimming removed 3 bases from V and 3 bases from J, with 15 bases in between. The germline gives CDR1 SGHNT, CDR2 YYREEE (reference sequence). The CDR3 is 16 residues long. The CDR3 DNA reads TGTGCCAGCAGCTCCAGGGCCGTCTGGGACACCGGGGAGCTGTTTTTT. The encoded protein is CASSSRAVWDTGELFF. The whole variable domain, remainder taken from reference TRBV5-4 and TRBJ2-2, is ETGVTQSPTHLIKTRGQQVTLRCSSQSGHNTVSWYQQALGQGPQFIFQYYREEENGRGNFPPRFSGLQFPNYSSELNVNALELDDSALYLCASSSRAVWDTGELFFGEGSRLTVL.

This chain connects TRBV7-9 to TRBJ2-2; TRBD2 matches 9 bases. The V gene's germline CDR1 is SEHNR and CDR2 FQNEAQ (reference sequence). V shed 5 bases and J 6 bases; nucleotides not matched to a gene: 7. This CDR3 comprises 15 residues. The CDR3 loop is CASSHRLAAAGELFF. The DNA for the CDR3 is TGTGCCAGCAGCCACCGACTAGCGGCGGCCGGGGAGCTGTTTTTT. The whole variable domain, remainder taken from reference TRBV7-9 and TRBJ2-2, is DTGVSQNPRHKITKRGQNVTFRCDPISEHNRLYWYRQTLGQGPEFLTYFQNEAQLEKSRLLSDRFSAERPKGSFSTLEIQRTEQGDSAMYLCASSHRLAAAGELFFGEGSRLTVL.

This clone was detected a few times. The chain employs TRBV7-2 and TRBJ2-7; perhaps TRBD2 as D (7 bases). The CDR3 is 16 residues long. Trimming shortened V by 5 bases and J by 6 bases, and 23 bases separated the two germline ends. Germline CDR1 and CDR2: SGHTA and FQGNSA. CDR3 region: CASSPILAGGAPEQYF. The CDR3 DNA reads as TGTGCCAGCAGCCCCATCCTAGCTGGGGGGGCCCCCGAGCAGTACTTC.

About this clone: An end of the junction differs from the germline gene, which may be a read error. CDR3 residues: CASSRGSGTKNSQYF. CDR3 coding DNA: TGCGCCAGCAGCCGGGGGAGTGGCACCAAAAACAGTCAGTACTTC. The chain has TRBV5-1 and TRBJ2-4; a weak D match, TRBD2 (6 bases). There are 15 residues in the CDR3. Germline CDR1 reads SGHRS; CDR2 reads YFSETQ.

J is TRBJ2-7 and V is TRBV4-3, with D perhaps matching TRBD2 (6 bases). The CDR3 has 15 amino acids. Germline V gives CDR1 LGHNA, CDR2 YSLEER. The ends were cut back, 1 base at V and 3 bases at J, with 13 bases in the middle. The chain's CDR3 is CASSQVMRGGYEQYF. For the CDR3, the DNA is TGCGCCAGCAGCCAAGTTATGCGGGGAGGCTACGAGCAGTACTTC.

J is TRBJ1-1 and V is TRBV28; 7 bases are shared with TRBD1. The CDR3 sequence is 15 residues long. Germline lookup yields CDR1 MDHEN and CDR2 SYDVKM. Trimming took 6 bases from V and 4 from J; bases not matched to a gene: 11. CDR3 in amino acids: CASSRGGQRFTEAFF. The CDR3 DNA follows: TGTGCCAGCAGCCGGGGGGGACAGCGGTTCACTGAAGCTTTCTTT.

V gene TRBV4-1 combines with J gene TRBJ2-1; 10 bases agree with TRBD2. V trimming: 0 bases; J trimming: 10 bases; junction bases outside the gene matches: 12. From germline, CDR1 is MGHRA and CDR2 YSYEKL. The CDR3 has 17 amino acids. DNA of the CDR3: TGCGCCAGCAGCCAAGAAAAAGCGGGAGGGCGATTGGGGGAGCAGTTCTTC. Translating it yields CASSQEKAGGRLGEQFF.

The CDR3 sequence is CAISGGMSGNTIYF. The CDR3 DNA reads as TGTGCCATCAGTGGGGGCATGTCTGGAAACACCATATATTTT. J is TRBJ1-3 and V is TRBV10-3, with TRBD1 as a possible D gene (5 bases). Trimming left V 4 bases short and J 1 base short, with 8 bases between. This CDR3 region has 14 residues. Germline CDR1 reads ENHRY; CDR2 reads SYGVKD.

This chain links TRBV11-3 with TRBJ2-3; D possibly corresponds to TRBD1 (6 bases). Trimming pared 1 base from V and 6 bases from J, leaving 8 bases between. There are 13 residues in the CDR3. The germline gives CDR1 SGHNT, CDR2 YENEEA. The CDR3 nucleotides are TGTGCCAGCAGCTTAGCAGGGGTGGATACGCAGTATTTT. It codes for CASSLAGVDTQYF.

A note on this clone: A read error may account for a junction end that differs from germline. This chain joins TRBV30 and TRBJ2-4, with D perhaps matching TRBD1 (5 bases). This CDR3 comprises 15 residues. The germline gives CDR1 GTSNPN, CDR2 SVGIG (reference sequence). CDR3 sequence: CAWNAGSSQGNSQYF. As DNA, the CDR3 is TGTGCCTGGAACGCCGGGTCCTCTCAGGGAAACAGTCAGTACTTC. Based on the CDR3 plus reference TRBV30 and TRBJ2-4, the full variable domain is SQTIHQWPATLVQPVGSPLSLECTVEGTSNPNLYWYRQAAGRGLQLLFYSVGIGQISSEVPQNLSASRPQDRQFILSSKKLLLSDSGFYLCAWNAGSSQGNSQYFGAGTRLSVL.

This chain links TRBV7-9 with TRBJ1-5; 7 bases map to TRBD1. The CDR3 extends over 14 amino acids. Germline V gives CDR1 SEHNR, CDR2 FQNEAQ (reference sequence). The chain's CDR3 is CVTGDIITNQPQHF. The DNA of the CDR3 is TGTGTCACAGGGGACATCATCACCAATCAGCCCCAGCATTTT.

V gene TRBV27 combines with J gene TRBJ2-7, with TRBD2 matching over 7 bases. The CDR3 totals 16 residues. J was trimmed by 2 bases and V by 1 base; bases with no gene match: 8. Germline CDR1 reads MNHEY; CDR2 reads SMNVEV (reference sequence). The CDR3 nucleotides are TGTGCCAGCAGTTTATTAAGGACTAGGCCCCCCTACGAGCAGTACTTC. It encodes CASSLLRTRPPYEQYF.

The rearrangement links TRBV6-5 to TRBJ2-3; possible D gene TRBD1, 6 bases. V was pared by 5 bases and J by 1 base, with 10 bases between. This CDR3 contains 14 residues. Germline CDR1 is MNHEY and CDR2 is SVGAGI. The CDR3 coding sequence is TGTGCCAGCAGTGAGGGGGATGGCACAGATACGCAGTATTTT. Its protein product is CASSEGDGTDTQYF.

The V gene is TRBV29-1, the J gene TRBJ1-1, with D unclear. CDR1 and CDR2 from the germline V gene are SQVTM and ANQGSEA. The V end was cut by 5 bases, the J end by 5 bases, with 9 bases between. The CDR3 has 11 amino acids. The CDR3 DNA sequence: TGCAGCGTTTCAGAAACAACTGAAGCTTTCTTT. It translates to CSVSETTEAFF.

The chain carries TRBV6-1 and TRBJ2-1; a possible D gene is TRBD2 (7 bases). Germline V gene lookup returns CDR1 MNHNS and CDR2 SASEGT. The CDR3 has 13 amino acids. V dropped 6 bases and J dropped 8 bases, with 14 bases sitting between them. The CDR3 DNA follows: TGTGCCAGCAGGGGTCCCGGGGGGCATGAGCAGTTCTTC. Its protein is CASRGPGGHEQFF.

The rearrangement joins TRBV7-2 to TRBJ2-7; 8 bases are shared with TRBD1. From germline, CDR1 is SGHTA and CDR2 FQGNSA. This CDR3 region has 15 residues. V lost 5 bases to trimming and J lost 2 bases; unmatched junction nucleotides: 8. The CDR3 loop is CASSRTGIGAYEQYF. The CDR3 DNA sequence: TGTGCCAGCAGCCGGACAGGGATAGGAGCCTACGAGCAGTACTTC.

This clone appeared a single time. This chain joins TRBV27 and TRBJ1-1, with TRBD1 identical over 8 bases. Germline trimming cut 4 bases from V and 0 bases from J; bases unmatched to any gene: 4. CDR3 length: 15 residues. Germline lookup yields CDR1 MNHEY and CDR2 SMNVEV (reference sequence). CDR3 loop: CASSSRTGLNTEAFF. The CDR3 DNA is TGTGCCAGCAGTTCCCGGACAGGGCTGAACACTGAAGCTTTCTTT.

Concerning this clone: The germline gene is not matched at one end of the junction; a read error may be the cause. The chain has TRBV7-6 and TRBJ1-1; the D gene is possibly TRBD1 (5 bases). The CDR3 is 13 residues long. From germline, CDR1 is SGHVS and CDR2 FNYEAQ. CDR3 region: CASSPAGPTEAFF. CDR3 in DNA: TGTGCCAGCAGCCCCGCGGGGCCCACTGAAGCCTTCTTT.

The chain has TRBV7-2 and TRBJ2-1; possibly TRBD2 for D (6 bases). Trimming took 5 bases from V and 7 from J, leaving 21 bases between them. The CDR3 is made up of 16 amino acids. Germline loops: CDR1 SGHTA, CDR2 FQGNSA. In DNA, the CDR3 is TGTGCCAGCAGCCAACTTAGCGGCGGAGTGATTAATGAGCAGTTCTTC. Translation: CASSQLSGGVINEQFF.

This chain links TRBV25-1 with TRBJ2-5; 8 bases are a match to TRBD2. The V segment lost 1 base and the J segment 5 bases; nucleotides outside the gene matches: 6. The CDR3 length is 15 residues. CDR1 is MGHDK, CDR2 SYGVNS, per germline. In DNA form, the CDR3 reads TGTGCCAGCAGTGAATCGGGGGGGCTACGGGAGACCCAGTACTTC. As protein: CASSESGGLRETQYF.

The chain is built from TRBV7-8 and TRBJ2-7; 9 positions match TRBD2. CDR3 length equals 17 residues. Germline CDR1 is SGHVS and CDR2 is FQNEAQ. V trimming: 1 base; J trimming: 11 bases; junction bases outside the gene matches: 18. In DNA form, the CDR3 reads TGTGCCAGCAGCTTAGGTTCAGCGGGAGGATATATAACTCAGGAGTACTTC. Its protein is CASSLGSAGGYITQEYF.

V usage is TRBV6-5 and J usage is TRBJ2-3; 9 positions agree with TRBD1. CDR1 and CDR2 (germline): MNHEY, SVGAGI. This CDR3 region has 14 residues. V was pared by 5 bases and J by 4 bases, with 4 bases of the junction left unmatched. CDR3 protein: CASSHTGGADTQYF. The DNA of the CDR3 is TGTGCCAGCAGTCATACAGGGGGCGCAGATACGCAGTATTTT.

This clone has just one count. The chain recombines TRBV7-2 with TRBJ1-1; 7 bases line up with TRBD1. V lost 5 bases, J lost 6 bases, and 9 bases stayed unmatched. The CDR3 runs 14 residues. Per germline, CDR1 SGHTA and CDR2 FQGNSA. The chain's CDR3 is CASSPRQGGPEAFF. DNA of the CDR3: TGTGCCAGCAGCCCCCGACAGGGAGGTCCTGAAGCTTTCTTT.

The rearrangement links TRBV4-2 to TRBJ2-1; maybe TRBD2 (6 bases). The CDR3 has 18 residues. Trimming stripped 0 bases from V and 3 bases from J, with 18 bases between. Germline V gene lookup returns CDR1 LGHNA and CDR2 YNFKEQ. The CDR3 sequence: CASSQETSRTSYYNEQFF. The CDR3 DNA sequence: TGTGCCAGCAGCCAAGAAACTAGCAGGACCTCGTACTACAATGAGCAGTTCTTC.

The V and J genes are TRBV11-2 and TRBJ2-2; no clear D gene. There are 14 residues in the CDR3. Trimming stripped 4 bases from V and 1 base from J, with 7 bases between. From germline, CDR1 is SGHAT and CDR2 FQNNGV. Here the CDR3 reads CASSSLKNTGELFF. The CDR3 DNA is TGTGCCAGCAGCTCCCTAAAGAACACCGGGGAGCTGTTTTTT.